The 18 T cell receptor beta chains below were found in one sample sequenced in a study of CD8+ T cells in alopecia areata. Treatment of the sample: oral pan-JAK inhibitor, 5-10 mg twice daily. Investigators isolated RNA and reverse transcribed it into cDNA to act as the sequencing template. Data came from immunoSEQ multiplex PCR; TCRdb stores just in-frame clones and leaves some out. The table lists about 100,000 clones, 40% to 50% of them singletons. Sequences were derived from CD8+ T cells sorted from blood, sampled at week 24, from a patient treated with tofacitinib. All receptors come from a human donor with alopecia areata.

The CDR3 spells CASSYSTPANTGELFF. DNA for the CDR3: TGTGCCAGCAGTTACTCGACCCCAGCGAACACCGGGGAGCTGTTTTTT. This chain links TRBV6-5 with TRBJ2-2; D not resolved. There are 16 residues in the CDR3. CDR1 is MNHEY and CDR2 is SVGAGI in the germline V gene. With 0 bases removed from V and 0 bases from J, the gap between germline ends came to 8 bases.

This sequence joins TRBV15 and TRBJ2-7, with D possibly TRBD1 on 7 matching bases. The germline V gene has CDR1 LNHNV and CDR2 YYDKDF (reference sequence). The CDR3 consists of 15 residues. V was trimmed by 1 base and J by 0 bases, leaving 10 bases between them. CDR3 coding DNA: TGTGCCACCAGCAGAGGGGGGGACAGCTCCTACGAGCAGTACTTC. Translating gives CATSRGGDSSYEQYF.

The chain carries TRBV13 and TRBJ2-5, with TRBD1 matching over 9 bases. The ends lost 4 bases at V and 4 bases at J; junction bases unmatched: 4. The CDR3 has 14 residues. The germline V gene encodes CDR1 PRHDT and CDR2 FYEKMQ (reference sequence). In DNA form, the CDR3 reads TGTGCCAGCAGCTCTGGACAGGGGTCAGAGACCCAGTACTTC. Translating it yields CASSSGQGSETQYF.

This clone was counted once. The chain joins TRBV25-1 to TRBJ2-7; the D gene is possibly TRBD1 (5 bases). CDR1 and CDR2 from the germline V gene are MGHDK and SYGVNS. Trimming left V 3 bases short and J 7 bases short, with 13 bases between. The length of the CDR3 is 13 residues. Here the CDR3 DNA reads TGTGCCAGCAGTGAGTGGACACAACTTGAGCAGTACTTC. Its protein is CASSEWTQLEQYF.

In nucleotides, the CDR3 is TGTGCCAGCAGCGACGGACTAGCAGCCTACGAGCAGTACTTC. Its protein product is CASSDGLAAYEQYF. The rearrangement joins TRBV4-2 to TRBJ2-7; 8 bases map to TRBD2. The germline CDR1 and CDR2 sequences are LGHNA and YNFKEQ. With V trimmed by 5 bases and J by 2 bases, 5 bases remained unmatched. The CDR3 consists of 14 residues.

The V gene is TRBV6-1, the J gene TRBJ2-1; the match to TRBD1 covers 7 bases. The germline CDR1 and CDR2 sequences are MNHNS and SASEGT. The trim removed 2 bases at V and 3 bases at J, leaving 7 bases unmatched. The CDR3 totals 16 residues. The CDR3 sequence is CASSEWYRGDYNEQFF. The CDR3 nucleotides are TGTGCCAGCAGTGAATGGTACAGGGGCGACTACAATGAGCAGTTCTTC.

This chain links TRBV5-5 with TRBJ2-1, with unresolved D. Germline values: CDR1 SGHKS, CDR2 YYEKEE (reference sequence). The CDR3 contains 10 residues. V was shortened by 2 bases and J by 9 bases, with 3 bases between the two germline ends. CDR3 sequence (DNA): TGTGCCAGCAGCTTCGGTGAGCAGTTCTTC. It is translated as CASSFGEQFF.

V gene TRBV7-9 combines with J gene TRBJ2-2, with D perhaps TRBD1 (6 bases). The CDR3 is 12 residues long. Looked up from germline, CDR1 is SEHNR and CDR2 is FQNEAQ (reference sequence). The V gene lost 5 bases and the J gene lost 6 bases, with 7 bases spanning the gap. The DNA for the CDR3 is TGTGCCAGCAGCCAGGGGTCCGGGGAGCTGTTTTTT. As protein: CASSQGSGELFF.

The CDR3 region is CATSPSEGTDTQYF. The CDR3, as DNA: TGTGCCACCTCCCCGAGCGAGGGCACAGATACGCAGTATTTT. This sequence joins TRBV6-5 and TRBJ2-3; the D is unclear. The CDR3 length is 14 residues. Germline lookup yields CDR1 MNHEY and CDR2 SVGAGI. Trimming cost V 10 bases and J 1 base, with 15 bases left between them.

This clone was counted a few times. The chain joins TRBV4-3 to TRBJ2-7; no firm D call. CDR1 is LGHNA and CDR2 is YSLEER in the germline V gene. Trimming removed 1 base from V and 7 bases from J, with 11 bases in between. The CDR3 runs 13 residues. CDR3 in DNA: TGCGCCAGCAGCCAAGTGGTCCGAGGAGAGCAGTACTTC. Amino acids: CASSQVVRGEQYF.

J is TRBJ2-2 and V is TRBV4-1; 14 nucleotides agree with TRBD2. Germline V gene sequence: CDR1 MGHRA, CDR2 YSYEKL. The CDR3 contains 20 residues. The V segment lost 4 bases and the J segment 4 bases; nucleotides outside the gene matches: 14. CDR3 sequence (DNA): TGCGCCAGCAGCCTCCAGACCGGGGGACTAGCGGGAGTAATCACCGGGGAGCTGTTTTTT. It is translated as CASSLQTGGLAGVITGELFF.

The gene calls are TRBV2 and TRBJ2-5; D unresolved. Germline V gene sequence: CDR1 SNHLY, CDR2 FYNNEI. This CDR3 has 14 residues. V was trimmed by 0 bases and J by 4 bases, leaving 9 bases between them. The CDR3 region has the DNA TGTGCCAGCAGTGAAGCAAGGGCGCGAGAGACCCAGTACTTC. It encodes CASSEARARETQYF. The whole variable domain, remainder taken from reference TRBV2 and TRBJ2-5, is EPEVTQTPSHQVTQMGQEVILRCVPISNHLYFYWYRQILGQKVEFLVSFYNNEISEKSEIFDDQFSVERPDGSNFTLKIRSTKLEDSAMYFCASSEARARETQYFGPGTRLLVL.

In this sample, this clone turned up a few times. This chain joins TRBV29-1 and TRBJ2-7, with TRBD2 as a possible D gene (7 bases). V lost 4 bases and J 7 bases, leaving 14 bases between the germline ends. The germline CDR1 and CDR2 sequences are SQVTM and ANQGSEA. The CDR3 extends over 12 amino acids. Here the CDR3 DNA reads TGCAGCGTTGTCCGGGGGGCTGGAGAGCAGTACTTC. It encodes CSVVRGAGEQYF.

The chain carries TRBV7-9 and TRBJ2-1; possible D gene TRBD1, 6 bases. V was cut by 4 bases and J by 0 bases, with 13 bases left in between. This CDR3 spans 16 amino acids. Germline loops: CDR1 SEHNR, CDR2 FQNEAQ (reference sequence). CDR3 in DNA: TGTGCCAGCAGCTCGGACAGTCCTAGCTCCTACAATGAGCAGTTCTTC. Translation gives CASSSDSPSSYNEQFF.

This clone occurred a few times. This chain links TRBV4-1 with TRBJ2-7; a weak D match, TRBD1 (6 bases). Germline assignment: CDR1 MGHRA and CDR2 YSYEKL. V was cut by 4 bases and J by 0 bases, with 10 bases left in between. The CDR3 has 14 amino acids. CDR3 in DNA: TGCGCCAGCAGCCCAGGCAGGGGCTCCTACGAGCAGTACTTC. Translated: CASSPGRGSYEQYF.

The V and J genes are TRBV4-1 and TRBJ2-5, with a possible D match to TRBD2 (6 bases). This CDR3 is built from 14 residues. Germline CDR1 MGHRA, CDR2 YSYEKL. Trimming cost V 4 bases and J 8 bases, with 17 bases left between them. The chain's CDR3 is CASSPQEGTPTQYF. The CDR3 bases are TGCGCCAGCAGCCCCCAGGAGGGCACCCCAACCCAGTACTTC.

This chain connects TRBV6-1 to TRBJ2-5; no reliable D call. Trimming pared 10 bases from V and 1 base from J, leaving 13 bases between. Germline CDR1 reads MNHNS; CDR2 reads SASEGT. The CDR3 contains 13 residues. DNA of the CDR3: TGTGCCATCCTACCTCTTTCCCAAGAGACCCAGTACTTC. Its protein is CAILPLSQETQYF.

In its sample, this clone was seen a few times. J is TRBJ2-3 and V is TRBV7-9, with 14 bases lining up with TRBD2. Germline V gene lookup returns CDR1 SEHNR and CDR2 FQNEAQ (reference sequence). V was pared by 3 bases and J by 1 base, with 6 bases of the junction left unmatched. The CDR3 is 18 residues long. CDR3 sequence (DNA): TGTGCCAGCAGCTTGCCCCAGGGACTAGCGGGAGGCACAGATACGCAGTATTTT. Encoded protein: CASSLPQGLAGGTDTQYF.